The clone carrying this TCR beta chain has more than one count but fewer than ten. Only in-frame clones appear in the TCRdb table, and some are missing; sequencing was by immunoSEQ multiplex PCR. The sample consists of tens of thousands of clones, 85% of them appearing once. V shed 3 bases and J 2 bases; nucleotides not matched to a gene: 4. The CDR3 runs to 16 residues. The germline CDR1 and CDR2 sequences are SGHRS and YFSETQ. This sample was included in a study of blood T cell repertoires in COVID-19. The receptor was isolated from a human donor in a cohort sampled during active COVID-19. The sample was peripheral blood. The chain couples TRBV5-1 to TRBJ2-3, with 12 nucleotides matching TRBD2. The CDR3 coding sequence is TGCGCCAGCAGCTCGGGACTAGCGGGCCCCACAGATACGCAGTATTTT. This encodes CASSSGLAGPTDTQYF. Using reference TRBV5-1 and TRBJ2-3 for the parts outside the CDR3, the full variable domain is KAGVTQTPRYLIKTRGQQVTLSCSPISGHRSVSWYQQTPGQGLQFLFEYFSETQRNKGNFPGRFSGRQFSNSRSEMNVSTLELGDSALYLCASSSGLAGPTDTQYFGPGTRLTVL.